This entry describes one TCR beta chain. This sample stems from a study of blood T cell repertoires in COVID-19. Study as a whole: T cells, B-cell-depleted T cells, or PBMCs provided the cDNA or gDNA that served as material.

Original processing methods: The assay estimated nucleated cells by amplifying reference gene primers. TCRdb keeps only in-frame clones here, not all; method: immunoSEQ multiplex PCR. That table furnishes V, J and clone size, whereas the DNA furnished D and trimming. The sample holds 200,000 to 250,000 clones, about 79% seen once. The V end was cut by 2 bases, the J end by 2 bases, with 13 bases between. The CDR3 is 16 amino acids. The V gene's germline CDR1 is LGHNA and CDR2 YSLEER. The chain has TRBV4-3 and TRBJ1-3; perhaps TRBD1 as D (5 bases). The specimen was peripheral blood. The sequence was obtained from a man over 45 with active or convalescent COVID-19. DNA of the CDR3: TGCGCCAGCAGCCAATACACTTCAGGGACTGGAAACACCATATATTTT. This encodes CASSQYTSGTGNTIYF.